These 21 T cell receptor beta chains came from one sample sequenced in a study of blood T cell repertoires in COVID-19. Generated by immunoSEQ multiplex PCR, the TCRdb table keeps only in-frame clones and is missing some. The sample has a few hundred thousand clones, 75% to 90% seen once. Material for sequencing was peripheral blood. The receptor source for this set is a human donor in a cohort sampled during active COVID-19.

This chain connects TRBV7-2 to TRBJ2-3; D is unclear. V was pared by 1 base and J by 0 bases, with 8 bases between. The CDR3 loop spans 15 amino acids. Germline CDR1 and CDR2: SGHTA and FQGNSA. The DNA of the CDR3 is TGTGCCAGCAGCTTAGTTCCAGGCAGCACAGATACGCAGTATTTT. Its translation: CASSLVPGSTDTQYF. Together with reference TRBV7-2 and TRBJ2-3, the CDR3 gives the full variable domain: GAGVSQSPSNKVTEKGKDVELRCDPISGHTALYWYRQSLGQGLEFLIYFQGNSAPDKSGLPSDRFSAERTGGSVSTLTIQRTQQEDSAVYLCASSLVPGSTDTQYFGPGTRLTVL.

The chain is built from TRBV3-1 (or the pseudogene TRBV3-2) and TRBJ1-1; 7 positions agree with TRBD1. Germline values: CDR1 LGHDT, CDR2 YNNKEL (reference sequence). The CDR3 is 17 residues long. V lost 3 bases, J lost 2 bases, and 12 bases stayed unmatched. In DNA form, the CDR3 reads TGTGCCAGCAGCCACACTACAAAACAGGGGACCAACACTGAAGCTTTCTTT. This translates into CASSHTTKQGTNTEAFF.

This chain joins TRBV29-1 and TRBJ1-2; TRBD1 matches at 7 bases. Germline CDR1 is SQVTM and CDR2 is ANQGSEA. The J segment lost 5 bases and the V segment lost 3 bases, leaving 9 bases of the junction unmatched. The CDR3 sequence is 14 residues long. CDR3 nucleotides: TGCAGCGTTGATACACAGGACAGGTTTTATGGCTACACCTTC. Translated: CSVDTQDRFYGYTF.

The rearrangement joins TRBV9 to TRBJ2-7; the D gene is possibly TRBD2 (6 bases). Germline V lookup: CDR1 SGDLS, CDR2 YYNGEE. The CDR3 extends over 12 amino acids. V was pared by 1 base and J by 6 bases, with 8 bases between. CDR3 bases: TGTGCCAGCAGCGTAAGCGGGCGCGAGCAGTACTTC. Translating gives CASSVSGREQYF.

The chain employs TRBV7-8 and TRBJ2-3, with 9 nucleotides matching TRBD2. The CDR3 consists of 16 residues. Germline trimming cut 5 bases from V and 5 bases from J; bases unmatched to any gene: 11. Germline CDR1 reads SGHVS; CDR2 reads FQNEAQ. In DNA, the CDR3 is TGTGCCAGCAGCCTCCGGACTAGCGCCTTCGAAGATACGCAGTATTTT. Its translation is CASSLRTSAFEDTQYF. Based on the CDR3 plus reference TRBV7-8 and TRBJ2-3, the full variable domain is GAGVSQSPRYKVAKRGQDVALRCDPISGHVSLFWYQQALGQGPEFLTYFQNEAQLDKSGLPSDRFFAERPEGSVSTLKIQRTQQEDSAVYLCASSLRTSAFEDTQYFGPGTRLTVL.

This chain joins TRBV5-6 and TRBJ2-7; no reliable D call. V lost 1 base and J 1 base, leaving 6 bases between the germline ends. The CDR3 totals 13 residues. Germline V gene lookup returns CDR1 SGHDT and CDR2 YYEEEE. DNA of the CDR3: TGTGCCAGCAGCTTGAAACAGTCCTACGAGCAGTACTTC. It codes for CASSLKQSYEQYF.

This chain joins TRBV3-1 (or the pseudogene TRBV3-2) and TRBJ1-5; unclear D gene. The V and J ends lost 2 bases and 0 bases respectively, with 11 bases between them. This CDR3 has 16 amino acids. Germline CDR1 and CDR2: LGHDT and YNNKEL (reference sequence). The CDR3 protein is CASSQRFGLSNQPQHF. The CDR3 bases are TGTGCCAGCAGCCAACGGTTTGGGCTTAGCAATCAGCCCCAGCATTTT.

This clone occurred once. The chain joins TRBV4-3 to TRBJ2-7; TRBD1 agrees at 8 bases. The CDR3 spans 15 residues. The junction had 5 bases not matched to a gene; V was cut back by 0 bases and J by 4 bases. Germline V CDR1 and CDR2: LGHNA, YSLEER. CDR3 residues: CASSQEKTGGYEQYF. The CDR3 DNA follows: TGCGCCAGCAGCCAAGAAAAAACAGGGGGGTACGAGCAGTACTTC.

The rearrangement joins TRBV5-4 to TRBJ2-1, with 8 bases identical to TRBD2. From germline, CDR1 is SGHNT and CDR2 YYREEE (reference sequence). The CDR3 contains 15 residues. The trim removed 4 bases at V and 10 bases at J, leaving 13 bases unmatched. CDR3 sequence (DNA): TGTGCCAGCAGCCTCGGGGGGGGAGGCCGTGGCGAGCAGTTCTTC. Translating gives CASSLGGGGRGEQFF. Using reference TRBV5-4 and TRBJ2-1 for the parts outside the CDR3, the full variable domain is ETGVTQSPTHLIKTRGQQVTLRCSSQSGHNTVSWYQQALGQGPQFIFQYYREEENGRGNFPPRFSGLQFPNYSSELNVNALELDDSALYLCASSLGGGGRGEQFFGPGTRLTVL.

The chain couples TRBV12-5 to TRBJ2-7, with TRBD1 matching 7 bases. The junction had 0 bases not matched to a gene; V was cut back by 4 bases and J by 0 bases. Germline V gene data show CDR1 as LGHNT and CDR2 as FRNRAP. The CDR3 sequence is 13 residues long. CDR3 in amino acids: CASGWDSSYEQYF. The CDR3 nucleotides read TGTGCTAGTGGTTGGGACAGCTCCTACGAGCAGTACTTC. Looking up the rest from reference TRBV12-5 and TRBJ2-7 gives the full variable domain: DARVTQTPRHKVTEMGQEVTMRCQPILGHNTVFWYRQTMMQGLELLAYFRNRAPLDDSGMPKDRFSAEMPDATLATLKIQPSEPRDSAVYFCASGWDSSYEQYFGPGTRLTVT.

The J gene is TRBJ1-1, the V gene TRBV5-1; TRBD1 matches at 9 bases. The J segment lost 7 bases and the V segment lost 3 bases, leaving 7 bases of the junction unmatched. This CDR3 spans 14 amino acids. The germline CDR1 and CDR2 sequences are SGHRS and YFSETQ. CDR3 residues: CASSSQGAQGEAFF. CDR3 sequence (DNA): TGCGCCAGCAGCTCACAGGGGGCGCAGGGTGAAGCTTTCTTT.

The chain has TRBV10-1 and TRBJ2-3, with D hard to call. V was clipped by 4 bases and J by 1 base, with 12 bases between them. The germline gives CDR1 WNHNN, CDR2 SYGVQD (reference sequence). The CDR3 loop spans 15 amino acids. DNA for the CDR3: TGCGCCAGCAGTGTCACTCGGAGCCGCACAGATACGCAGTATTTT. It encodes CASSVTRSRTDTQYF.

This clone was counted a single time. J is TRBJ1-5 and V is TRBV24-1; D remains unclear. CDR1 and CDR2 (germline): KGHDR, SFDVKD. This CDR3 has 13 amino acids. The germline V and J ends were trimmed by 2 bases and 9 bases, with 10 bases remaining between them. The CDR3 reads CATSDSSNRPQHF. As DNA, the CDR3 is TGTGCCACCAGTGATTCCTCAAATAGGCCCCAGCATTTT.

The CDR3 coding sequence is TGTGCCAGCAGCTTAGGTCCCAGGGGTTTGGGCGCAGATACGCAGTATTTT. It specifies CASSLGPRGLGADTQYF. This chain connects TRBV7-2 to TRBJ2-3; D is possibly TRBD1 (6 bases). V was clipped by 1 base and J by 4 bases, with 18 bases between them. The CDR3 contains 17 residues. CDR1 and CDR2 (germline): SGHTA, FQGNSA.

This clone occurred a few times. The rearrangement joins TRBV3-1 (or the pseudogene TRBV3-2) to TRBJ1-1; the match to TRBD1 covers 7 bases. Germline loops: CDR1 LGHDT, CDR2 YNNKEL (reference sequence). The length of the CDR3 is 16 residues. V lost 0 bases, J lost 0 bases, and 4 bases stayed unmatched. In DNA form, the CDR3 reads TGTGCCAGCAGCCAAGAAGCCGGACAGGTGAACACTGAAGCTTTCTTT. Translation gives CASSQEAGQVNTEAFF.

The table lists this clone with a few counts. The chain joins TRBV11-3 to TRBJ2-2; D is ambiguous. The V gene lost 4 bases and the J gene lost 4 bases, with 10 bases spanning the gap. The CDR3 loop spans 14 amino acids. Germline V gene sequence: CDR1 SGHNT, CDR2 YENEEA. The CDR3 spells CASSSCLCTGELFF. The CDR3 DNA reads TGTGCCAGCAGCTCCTGTCTTTGCACCGGGGAGCTGTTTTTT.

The V gene is TRBV6-6, the J gene TRBJ2-1, with 11 bases lining up with TRBD2. Trimming took 0 bases from V and 7 from J; bases not matched to a gene: 5. The CDR3 is 16 residues long. Germline loops: CDR1 MNHNY, CDR2 SVGAGI (reference sequence). The CDR3 spells CASSYSLAGGPNEQFF. CDR3 nucleotides: TGTGCCAGCAGTTACTCGTTAGCGGGAGGGCCAAATGAGCAGTTCTTC.

Regarding this clone: An end of the junction does not agree with germline; a read error may underlie this. The chain has TRBV7-7 and TRBJ2-7, with TRBD2 matching over 14 bases. Germline V CDR1 and CDR2: SSHAT, FNYEAQ (reference sequence). CDR3 length equals 15 residues. CDR3 sequence: CASSRGLAGVYEQYF. In nucleotides, the CDR3 is TGTGCTAGCAGTCGGGGACTAGCGGGAGTTTATGAGCAGTACTTC.

This clone was counted between two and nine times. CDR3 DNA sequence: TGTGCCAGCAGTGGGCTGGGGGGAAACCAGCCCCAGCATTTT. The encoded protein is CASSGLGGNQPQHF. The V call is TRBV2, the J call TRBJ1-5; a possible D gene is TRBD1 (5 bases). Trimming left V 4 bases short and J 7 bases short, with 14 bases between. The CDR3 has 14 residues. The V gene's germline CDR1 is SNHLY and CDR2 FYNNEI.

CDR3 sequence (DNA): TGTGCCACCAGTGCCCCCGGGTTGTCAGATACGCAGTATTTT. Protein product: CATSAPGLSDTQYF. The chain couples TRBV24-1 to TRBJ2-3; unclear D gene. V was pared by 5 bases and J by 4 bases, with 12 bases between. Germline-derived CDR1 and CDR2 are KGHDR and SFDVKD. The CDR3 spans 14 residues.

Only one count was recorded for this clone. The rearrangement joins TRBV6-5 to TRBJ1-5; D ambiguous. The CDR3 has 16 residues. CDR1 and CDR2 from the germline V gene are MNHEY and SVGAGI. The V gene lost 4 bases and the J gene lost 4 bases, with 17 bases spanning the gap. CDR3 region: CASSSPRRGANQPQHF. The CDR3 DNA is TGTGCCAGCAGTTCCCCCCGCCGGGGAGCTAATCAGCCCCAGCATTTT.